Within the sample, the clone carrying this T cell receptor (beta chain) is medium-sized. This specimen comes from a study of blood T cell repertoires in COVID-19. V was pared by 5 bases and J by 6 bases, with 16 bases between. The CDR3 is made up of 15 amino acids. Germline V gene sequence: CDR1 MGHRA, CDR2 YSYEKL. TCRdb's table, derived via immunoSEQ multiplex PCR, lists solely in-frame clones and lacks some. The sample carries some 250,000 clones, over 70% recorded once. The TCR was taken from a woman older than 75 with acute or convalescent COVID-19. The sequencing input was peripheral blood. V and J are TRBV4-1 and TRBJ1-4, with D perhaps matching TRBD1 (6 bases). The CDR3 DNA reads TGCGCCAGCAGCTGGACAGACACTTGGGATGAAAAACTGTTTTTT. It codes for CASSWTDTWDEKLFF.